The clone carrying this T cell receptor (beta chain) was detected many times. Its specificity is not known. The data originate from a study of T-cell memory formation after mild COVID-19. Looking at the study overall: Among the donors, TCR clusters were largely specific to each donor. Findings of the study overall: Contracting clones from day 15 to 85 showed balanced CD4/CD8; later expanders favored CD4+. For contracting clones, CD4+ ones sat mainly in CM and EM, CD8+ in EMRA. Researchers found some responding clones in pre-infection memory, a sign that cross-reactive memory joined.

TCRdb redid the calling of the 5' RACE reads with MiXCR, one entry per CDR3 protein. The data show 250,000 or so distinct CDR3 sequences, with approximately 9% seen just once and more than 20% held by the top ten. CDR1 SGHRS and CDR2 YFSETQ come from the germline V gene. There are 12 residues in the CDR3. V gave up 0 bases and J gave up 8 bases, with 6 bases separating them. This rearrangement joins TRBV5-1 to TRBJ2-4; no clear D. Sequencing was done on a sample of PBMCs or a T cell subset sorted from them (not recorded which). This receptor was taken from a man aged 18 to 30 who had mild COVID-19 (a few samples of this study predate the infection). Cell type and time point are not known. CDR3: CASSLAGYIQYF. The CDR3 DNA follows: TGCGCCAGCAGCTTGGCCGGATACATTCAGTACTTC.